This TCR beta chain was profiled in a study of PD-1 blockade in classical Hodgkin lymphoma. On the study more broadly: Patients were administered nivolumab (3 mg/kg intravenously) every 2 weeks.

Study-wide results and limits: Complete responders possessed baseline diversity comparable to newly diagnosed patients. Healthy donors were reported to have higher baseline TCR diversity than newly diagnosed patients.

Each patient relapsed following autologous stem cell transplantation, and prior brentuximab vedotin exposure differed. Classifying best responses yielded complete response, partial response or progressive disease. Comments on this clone: What it binds is unknown.

Some clones are missing from TCRdb's copy, which holds only in-frame ones; the method was immunoSEQ multiplex PCR. This table holds around 43,000 clones, roughly 78% found once. V lost 2 bases and J 3 bases, leaving 11 bases between the germline ends. In germline, CDR1 is SGHVS, CDR2 FQNEAQ. The CDR3 loop spans 14 amino acids. The specimen comprised peripheral blood mononuclear cells (PBMCs), sampled at baseline. The sequence was collected from a human donor with classical Hodgkin lymphoma. The V gene is TRBV7-8, the J gene TRBJ2-7; D might be TRBD1 (5 bases). DNA for the CDR3: TGTGCCAGCAGCTTACTGCCGGACAACTACGAGCAGTACTTC. Translation gives CASSLLPDNYEQYF.